The clone carrying this T cell receptor beta chain has ten or more counts. Its antigen is undetermined. The sample originates from a study of post-analysis software for immune sequencing data. Overall study findings and caveats: In patients, TRBV5-6, TRBV5-1 and TRBV20-1 belonged to roughly five TRBV segments found more frequently than in controls. Pronounced co-clustering by F measure was evident among identically batched samples. Comparison with controls showed significantly lower normalized Chao1 diversity in multiple sclerosis patients.

Germline lookup yields CDR1 MNHNS and CDR2 SASEGT. Deletions cut 6 bases from V and 6 bases from J, with 14 bases between. CDR3 length: 14 residues. Included in the TCR beta cDNA libraries were unique molecular identifiers. TCRdb re-derived calls from the PCR reads in MiXCR, one entry per CDR3 protein. The sample records approximately 160,000 distinct CDR3 sequences, 25% to 35% being singletons. This receptor was taken from a girl between 10 and 17 years old with multiple sclerosis. The genes are TRBV6-1 and TRBJ1-4; weak D call: TRBD1 (6 bases). Sequencing was performed on blood. The CDR3 nucleotides read TGTGCCAGCAGCCAACAGGGCGGCGATGAAAAACTGTTTTTT. Translation gives CASSQQGGDEKLFF.